These 5 T cell receptor beta chains were all obtained from the same sample, sequenced in a study of T-cell memory formation after mild COVID-19. TCRdb used MiXCR to reprocess the 5' RACE reads, holding one entry per CDR3 protein. Found here are some 150,000 distinct CDR3 sequences, 15% to 20% of them singletons; the top ten hold approximately 2.3%. Specimen: PBMCs or a T cell subset sorted from them (not recorded which). The receptors shown here come from an adult woman who had mild COVID-19 (a few samples of this study predate the infection). Cell type and time point are not known.

This chain joins TRBV4-1 and TRBJ1-1; 10 bases match TRBD1. This CDR3 has 13 amino acids. The germline V gene has CDR1 MGHRA and CDR2 YSYEKL. With V trimmed by 4 bases and J by 10 bases, 6 bases remained unmatched. The CDR3 nucleotides are TGCGCCAGCAGCCTGGGACAGGGGAGATCAGCTTTCTTT. This translates into CASSLGQGRSAFF.

The chain links TRBV6-5 to TRBJ2-7, with D possibly being TRBD2 (6 bases). This CDR3 is 15 amino acids long. Germline loops: CDR1 MNHEY, CDR2 SVGAGI. Trimming removed 0 bases from V and 3 bases from J, with 12 bases in between. CDR3 sequence reads: CASSYSAGRLYEQYF. CDR3 bases: TGTGCCAGCAGTTACTCCGCCGGGAGACTCTACGAGCAGTACTTC.

The chain joins TRBV12-3 or TRBV12-4 to TRBJ2-1; D is undetermined. This CDR3 spans 18 amino acids. Trimming pared 6 bases from V and 7 bases from J, leaving 28 bases between. CDR3 DNA: TGTGCCAGCAGGCCCCGGGCAGGAAACTACATCCGCTTTAATGAGCAGTTCTTC. Translation gives CASRPRAGNYIRFNEQFF.

DNA for the CDR3: TGTGCCAGCAGGCCCGGGACAGCGAACACCGGGGAGCTGTTTTTT. Protein: CASRPGTANTGELFF. J is TRBJ2-2 and V is TRBV5-5; TRBD1 agrees at 7 bases. The V and J ends lost 5 bases and 0 bases, in that order; junction bases with no gene match: 4. This CDR3 has 15 residues. Germline CDR1 reads SGHKS; CDR2 reads YYEKEE (reference sequence).

This clonotype has a handful of counts. J is TRBJ1-3 and V is TRBV20-1, with a tentative D call TRBD1 (5 bases). Trimming removed 6 bases at V and 0 bases at J, with 12 bases between. Germline V gives CDR1 DFQATT, CDR2 SNEGSKA (reference sequence). The CDR3 has 14 residues. The CDR3 is CSAGTTFSGNTIYF. The CDR3 bases are TGCAGTGCCGGGACTACCTTCTCTGGAAACACCATATATTTT.